This TCR beta chain was recorded in a study of blood T cell repertoires in COVID-19. V was cut by 0 bases and J by 5 bases, with 13 bases left in between. This CDR3 is 15 amino acids long. CDR1 is SGHAT and CDR2 is FQNNGV in the germline V gene. Using immunoSEQ multiplex PCR, the repertoire was profiled, and TCRdb retains in-frame clones only, with some absent. Of some 150,000 clones in the sample, about three quarters were seen once. The sequenced sample was peripheral blood. The TCR was taken from a woman of 80 years or more with active or convalescent COVID-19. The rearrangement links TRBV11-2 to TRBJ2-5, with a weak D call TRBD2 (6 bases). CDR3: CASSLDPGRFETQYF. The DNA of the CDR3 is TGTGCCAGCAGCTTAGATCCAGGGAGGTTCGAGACCCAGTACTTC.